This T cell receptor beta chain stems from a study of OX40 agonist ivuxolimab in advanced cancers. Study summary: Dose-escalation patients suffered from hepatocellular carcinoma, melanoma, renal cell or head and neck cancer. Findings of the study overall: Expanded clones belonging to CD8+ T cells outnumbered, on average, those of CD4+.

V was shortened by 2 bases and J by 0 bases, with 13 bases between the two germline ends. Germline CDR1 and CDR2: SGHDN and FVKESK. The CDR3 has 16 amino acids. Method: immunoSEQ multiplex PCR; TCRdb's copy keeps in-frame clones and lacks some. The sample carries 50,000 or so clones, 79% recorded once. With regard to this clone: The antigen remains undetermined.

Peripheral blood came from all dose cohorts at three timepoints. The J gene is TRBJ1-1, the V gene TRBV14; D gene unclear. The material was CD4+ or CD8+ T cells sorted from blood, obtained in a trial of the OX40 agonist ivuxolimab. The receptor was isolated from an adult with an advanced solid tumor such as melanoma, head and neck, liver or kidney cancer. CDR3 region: CASSQLRGSMNTEAFF. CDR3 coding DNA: TGTGCCAGCAGCCAACTCCGTGGGTCGATGAACACTGAAGCTTTCTTT.